This T cell receptor beta chain derives from a study of T cell responses to AZD1222 COVID-19 vaccine. Worth noting for this clone: What it recognizes is unknown.

Using immunoSEQ multiplex PCR, the repertoire was profiled, and TCRdb retains in-frame clones only, with some absent. This table has 140,000 to 150,000 clones, about 90% appearing once. The ends lost 8 bases at V and 10 bases at J; junction bases unmatched: 4. CDR1 MNHNY and CDR2 SVGAGI come from the germline V gene (reference sequence). The CDR3 covers 11 residues. Study findings and constraints: Close to half of all spike-specific TCRs reportedly target regions of the variants that are unmutated.

The receptor was derived from an adult who received the AZD1222 COVID-19 vaccine. The sequencing used peripheral blood, collected 28 days after the second AZD1222 dose. The genes are TRBV6-6 and TRBJ2-1, with 8 nucleotides matching TRBD2. The CDR3 DNA reads TGTGCCAGCGGGGGCGGGAGGGAGCAGTTCTTC. Its translation: CASGGGREQFF.